This T cell receptor (beta chain) was captured by sequencing in a study of OX40 agonist ivuxolimab in advanced cancers. Clones were sequenced by immunoSEQ multiplex PCR, and TCRdb holds only the in-frame ones, with some missing. Of over 65,000 clones listed, about 80% were seen once; the top ten hold roughly 0.48%. With 3 bases removed from V and 8 bases from J, the gap between germline ends came to 7 bases. The germline V gene has CDR1 KGHSH and CDR2 LQKENI. This CDR3 contains 12 residues. This TCR was recovered from an adult with an advanced solid tumor such as melanoma, head and neck, liver or kidney cancer. This sequence joins TRBV18 and TRBJ1-4; D gene uncertain. The sequenced sample was CD4+ or CD8+ T cells sorted from blood, obtained in a trial of the OX40 agonist ivuxolimab. Written as DNA, the CDR3 is TGTGCCAGCTCACCGGTGGGGGAAAAACTGTTTTTT. It yields the protein CASSPVGEKLFF.